This T cell receptor beta chain was sequenced during a study of cytomegalovirus exposure and HLA in healthy donors (dated by TCRdb to 2016 to 2017). For context, the study as a whole: An earlier analysis of roughly 610 of the donors reported approximately 300 Gb of sequence data and 117 million unique TCR beta sequences obtained from 150 million to 200 million T cells. Donor age, sex, ethnicity and CMV serostatus were collected together with the repertoire data. Roughly 300 gigabases of sequencing data and approximately 93 million unique TCR sequences were included in an early release covering 550 to 800 HLA-typed donors. The study combined high-throughput TCR immunosequencing, statistical association of individual TCRs with disease status, and machine learning to predict cytomegalovirus infection status. In a later analysis, previously published TCR beta repertoires from 666 donors were re-analyzed and high-resolution HLA genotyping was added so that TCR occurrence patterns could be studied. The study aimed to test whether cataloging public T cell receptors could reveal signatures of past pathogen exposure. All discovery cohort repertoires had been generated on a single sequencing platform. The T cell repertoires of under 700 subjects were profiled by immunosequencing and related to cytomegalovirus serostatus. Of the approximately 400 genotyped donors, 65% to 90% fell in the genetic ancestry cluster associated with self-reported Caucasian donors. In a later genetic analysis, genome-wide SNP genotypes for about three fifths of the roughly 670 donors were used, and that subset was treated as a discovery cohort. Both class I and class II loci were covered by HLA typing, at four-digit resolution. Four or five DR-DQ haplotypes were handled as single units for association and clustering because linkage in the cohort was strong. The number of donors typed differed by locus, with roughly 629-640 for A, B, C, DRB1 and DQB1, 522 for DQA1, 600 to 610 for DPA1, and over 400 for DPB1. Rather than using new phenotypic data, the later analysis identified candidate immune exposures from TCR beta sequences and from how often those sequences occurred across donors. Among 300 to 450 genotyped donors of the cohort, an average of around 240,000 unique TCR beta nucleotide sequences were sequenced per donor, roughly a sixth of them non-productive. In addition to the first cohort of hundreds of subjects, a separate validation cohort of 130 or so different subjects was used. An earlier analysis of 587 of the donors used high-throughput TCR beta sequencing to judge whether each TCR beta V gene segment behaved as functional or pseudogenic. Overall results and qualifications from the work: Linkage disequilibrium might explain the correlated functional status among segregating V segments, but an unknown experimental factor could not be excluded. According to a later analysis, TCR association rates differed among HLA loci, with DRB1 alleles showing the most associated TCRs and HLA-C alleles showing the fewest. For the cohort, immune exposure information was limited to CMV serostatus. Because some donors lacked HLA typing at each locus, the association tests relied only on the typed subset. Several of the top co-occurrence clusters appeared to be linked to parvovirus B19, influenza, CMV and Epstein-Barr virus, according to a later analysis. A later analysis found that HLA-associated TCR beta chains were more clonally expanded and had lower generation probabilities than equally common non-associated chains. In this cohort, only TCR beta chains were sequenced, and detectable features were limited by the absence of alpha or paired-chain data. In the study, some 160 TCR beta chains were listed as associated with cytomegalovirus. Roughly uniform sequencing depth across donors was assumed in presence/absence analyses, although this assumption may not hold. When HLA alleles, especially DR and DQ, strongly co-occurred, attributing TCR associations to individual alleles was difficult. The sequencing pipeline was judged likely to have produced a cluster of highly shared sequence variants as a technical artifact. A further reported finding was that TCR beta sequences accurately predicted the HLA-A and HLA-B alleles for most subjects in the first cohort. A few of the identified cytomegalovirus-associated TCR beta chains were confirmed in vitro to be specific for cytomegalovirus antigens. The classifier was reported to diagnose cytomegalovirus status with high specificity and sensitivity in both the original cohort and the validation cohort. A later analysis found that most CMV-associated TCR beta chains appeared HLA-restricted, with HLA associations seemingly driven largely by CMV exposure. An association between a missense DCLRE1C variant and V-gene and J-gene trimming of TCR beta chains was found in a later genetic analysis and replicated in an independent cohort. Some IMGT-functional V segments, including TRBV6-2 and TRBV6-3, could not be told apart with the 87-base-pair reads, so those segments were excluded. An earlier analysis of approximately 570 of the donors showed that most TCR beta V segments appeared in productive rearrangements either about 90% or about 30% of the time, which broadly matched IMGT annotations. Most TCR sequences were seen in very few donors, while some public TCRs were found in many individuals. According to a later genetic analysis, donors in an Asian-associated ancestry cluster had fewer N-insertions in productive TCRs than the approximately 650-donor mean. The authors suggested that the approach could potentially be extended to other disease states and immunological phenotypes. Because counts were too low, seventeen rarely observed V segments, including chromosome 9 orphons, were left out of the earlier analysis of roughly 600 of the donors. A later analysis associated 15,000 or so TCR beta sequences with specific HLA alleles at a false discovery rate of 0.05.

Library generation was performed with the immunoSEQ multiplex PCR assay. For the multiplex PCR, a mixture combining 60 forward primers for TCR Vbeta segments and 13 reverse primers for TCR Jbeta segments was used. A multiplex PCR assay on genomic DNA amplified the CDR3 region of rearranged TCR beta genes. On the Illumina HiSeq System, the amplified TCR beta libraries were sequenced as 87-base-pair reads. Under the source paper's analysis protocol: A later analysis counted approximately 84 million unique TCR beta chains across the 666 repertoires, and around 12 million of these chains were shared by at least two donors. Raw reads were error-corrected and collapsed into unique sequences by a nearest-neighbor algorithm in which closely related sequences were merged to remove PCR and sequencing errors. V, D and J gene segments were assigned by aligning CDR3 sequences to IMGT reference sequences. For a sequence to be retained, a match of at least six nucleotides was required to both a V gene segment and a J gene segment. Rearrangements were classified as productive when the CDR3 lacked stop codons and remained in frame with V and J, and all other rearrangements were classified as non-productive. Following IMGT convention, CDR3 was defined as the stretch from the second conserved V-encoded cysteine to the conserved J-encoded phenylalanine. The earlier analysis of 587 of the donors excluded any sequence lacking an unambiguous match to a single V gene segment. In an earlier analysis of a few hundred of the donors, a V segment was called functional when productive rearrangements were above 56.7%, and segregating when the standard deviation between donors exceeded 5%. A statistical classification framework was built for diagnosing cytomegalovirus status from the catalog of TCR beta chain sequences. A later analysis assigned V and J genes by comparing TCR nucleotide sequences with IMGT/GENE-DB human TR gene sequences. In a later analysis, CDR3 sequences and most-parsimonious VDJ recombination scenarios were assigned using the TCRdist pipeline. In a later analysis, each TCR beta chain was defined by its CDR3 amino acid sequence together with its V-gene family, and reads without a unique V-gene family were excluded. In a later analysis, several hundred highly shared, low-generation-probability nucleotide sequences were removed to address suspected cross-contamination and a sequencing artifact. A later analysis calculated a clonal expansion index for each public chain from normalized within-repertoire ranks of inferred template counts. In a later analysis, generation probabilities were computed using a VDJ recombination model fitted to out-of-frame rearrangements, and the results were checked against IGoR. In a later analysis, TCR-TCR, TCR-HLA and TCR-CMV co-occurrence was scored with hypergeometric tests, and a repertoire-size bias correction was applied to TCR pairs. To estimate false discovery rates, a later analysis permuted the HLA or CMV assignments 20 times. A later analysis grouped co-occurring TCRs with DBSCAN, adding TCRdist sequence similarity when clustering within HLA-allele-positive subsets. Co-occurrence clustering excluded repertoires with fewer than 30,000 or more than 120,000 public chains, plus five with anomalous nucleotide sharing. As stored in TCRdb, this immuneACCESS dataset retains in-frame rearrangements with V and J assigned. A fraction of the clones does not appear; measured against another copy, unresolved V genes explain less than half of the discrepancy, and the remainder lacks a known reason. V, J and clone size are taken as reported in that table, and D and trimming were inferred from the DNA itself. The sample yields tens of thousands of clones; 70% to 85% were counted once. The ten biggest clones cover roughly 3% of the sample.

Deletion took 2 bases off V and 0 bases off J, with a span of 14 bases between the germline ends. There are 16 amino acids in the CDR3, from cysteine to phenylalanine inclusive. CDR3 DNA only is kept here, 48 bases in frame from base 1. Per the germline V gene, SGHTS is the CDR1 and YDEGEE is the CDR2. In total, approximately 610 healthy bone marrow donors made up the cohort. Cohort members were all nominally healthy when sampled, although unrecorded immune exposures were likely present. The donor tested CMV seronegative, placing the donor among the approximately 360 seronegative members of the cohort. Each donor provided a peripheral blood sample, and peripheral blood mononuclear cells were used for TCR beta sequencing. The Qiagen DNeasy Blood Extraction Kit was used to extract genomic DNA from the blood cell samples. Notes on this clone: This receptor's antigen is unknown. No much larger clonotype is one base removed from it; base qualities were not supplied.

The specimen was PBMCs. This chain is built from TRBV5-8 and TRBJ1-1; no D segment can be confidently identified. This TCR came from a woman aged 25 to 45 in good health and CMV-seronegative. CDR3 protein: CASSFGLRHMNTEAFF. The base sequence is TGTGCCAGCAGCTTCGGACTTCGTCACATGAACACTGAAGCTTTCTTT.